One T cell receptor beta chain is described in this entry. Its antigen is as yet unknown. This sample was taken from a study of T cell responses to AZD1222 COVID-19 vaccine. Germline lookup yields CDR1 SGHRS and CDR2 YFSETQ. CDR3 length equals 14 residues. V was pared by 4 bases and J by 7 bases, with 5 bases of the junction left unmatched. Clones were sequenced by immunoSEQ multiplex PCR, and TCRdb holds only the in-frame ones, with some missing. The repertoire holds roughly 190,000 clones, 90% to 95% seen once, with about 4% in the top ten. Points from the study as a whole: In a largely white British group with more females than males, clonal diversity was possibly underestimated.

This clonotype was obtained from an adult in good health. The sample here was peripheral blood, taken on day 0 of AZD1222 vaccination. The V call is TRBV5-1, the J call TRBJ1-6; 7 bases map to TRBD1. CDR3 sequence: CASSHSGQNSPLHF. The DNA for the CDR3 is TGCGCCAGCAGCCATTCGGGACAGAATTCACCCCTCCACTTT.